Each of the 15 T cell receptor beta chains below was sequenced from the same sample in a study of CD8+CD57+ T cells in acquired aplastic anemia. Previously, flow cytometry had revealed CD8+CD57+ cell expansion in the patients chosen for sequencing. Researchers used genomic DNA as the template to profile TCR beta VDJ and CDR3. TCRdb re-derived calls from the reads in MiXCR, one entry per CDR3 protein. The table records about 180,000 distinct CDR3 sequences, about half of them present only once. The sample comprised sorted CD4+, CD8+, or CD8+CD57+ T cells (not recorded which) from PBMCs. These receptors all stem from a human donor with aplastic anemia.

This clonotype has just a few counts. This sequence joins TRBV12-3 or TRBV12-4 and TRBJ2-3; 15 bases line up with TRBD2. CDR3 length equals 17 residues. With 6 bases clipped from V and 4 bases from J, the junction kept 8 bases outside the gene matches. The CDR3 sequence is CASRWTSGGAGADTQYF. The CDR3 DNA sequence: TGTGCCAGCAGGTGGACTAGCGGGGGGGCCGGAGCAGATACGCAGTATTTT.

This clonotype was seen repeatedly, ten times or more. The V call is TRBV2, the J call TRBJ1-6, with 9 bases aligning to TRBD1. The V gene's germline CDR1 is SNHLY and CDR2 FYNNEI. V shed 6 bases, J shed 7 bases, and the junction held 10 bases outside the gene matches. The CDR3 loop spans 16 amino acids. The CDR3, as DNA: TGTGCCAGCAGGCGCCGGACAGGGGAGGCCAATTCACCCCTCCACTTT. Translating it yields CASRRRTGEANSPLHF.

V is TRBV10-3 and J is TRBJ1-5; unclear D gene. V lost 3 bases and J lost 4, with 19 bases in between. Looked up from germline, CDR1 is ENHRY and CDR2 is SYGVKD. The CDR3 sequence is 17 residues long. CDR3 nucleotides: TGTGCCATCAGTGAAGCGCTTCGAGGGAGGTGGAATCAGCCCCAGCATTTT. Translating gives CAISEALRGRWNQPQHF.

This clonotype was seen a handful of times. The chain carries TRBV30 and TRBJ2-3, with a weak D call TRBD1 (5 bases). Germline V gene lookup returns CDR1 GTSNPN and CDR2 SVGIG (reference sequence). The CDR3 has 16 residues. V was trimmed by 2 bases and J by 1 base, leaving 16 bases between them. The CDR3 DNA follows: TGTGCCTGGAGTCCCTCAGGGATAACTCGCACAGATACGCAGTATTTT. Its protein is CAWSPSGITRTDTQYF.

The chain combines TRBV15 with TRBJ1-1; 8 bases line up with TRBD1. CDR1 LNHNV and CDR2 YYDKDF come from the germline V gene (reference sequence). CDR3 size: 15 residues. J gave up 6 bases and V 3 bases, and 9 bases lay outside the gene matches. CDR3 nucleotide sequence: TGTGCCACCAGCAGGGACAGGGTTTCATTGGCTGAAGCTTTCTTT. As protein: CATSRDRVSLAEAFF.

The gene calls are TRBV30 and TRBJ1-1; possible D gene TRBD1, 5 bases. The CDR3 is 16 amino acids. In germline, CDR1 is GTSNPN, CDR2 SVGIG (reference sequence). V was cut by 0 bases and J by 0 bases, with 14 bases left in between. CDR3 amino acids: CAWSVGQGLMNTEAFF. CDR3 nucleotides: TGTGCCTGGAGTGTTGGGCAGGGACTTATGAACACTGAAGCTTTCTTT.

This chain uses TRBV20-1 with TRBJ1-2, with D unclear. The CDR3 consists of 12 residues. Looked up from germline, CDR1 is DFQATT and CDR2 is SNEGSKA (reference sequence). The V end lost 6 bases, the J end lost 5 bases, and 13 bases lay between the germline ends. CDR3 sequence: CSAPGSGYGYTF. Here the CDR3 DNA reads TGCAGTGCCCCGGGTTCGGGGTATGGCTACACCTTC.

The chain combines TRBV9 with TRBJ2-1; D uncertain. The CDR3 is 15 amino acids. Germline-derived CDR1 and CDR2 are SGDLS and YYNGEE. V lost 0 bases, J lost 5 bases, and 12 bases lay in between. CDR3 in amino acids: CASSVAELVDNEQFF. In DNA, the CDR3 is TGTGCCAGCAGCGTAGCAGAATTGGTTGACAATGAGCAGTTCTTC.

The genes are TRBV29-1 and TRBJ1-4, with TRBD1 as a possible D gene (6 bases). Germline V gene data show CDR1 as SQVTM and CDR2 as ANQGSEA. With 8 bases removed from V and 8 bases from J, the gap between germline ends came to 15 bases. CDR3 length: 12 amino acids. As DNA, the CDR3 is TGCAGCATCAGGGTTAGGGGGGAAAAACTGTTTTTT. Its translation: CSIRVRGEKLFF.

The sample holds one count of this clonotype. The chain carries TRBV24-1 and TRBJ1-5, with TRBD1 identical over 10 bases. J was trimmed by 9 bases and V by 6 bases; bases with no gene match: 7. Germline V gives CDR1 KGHDR, CDR2 SFDVKD. This CDR3 has 14 residues. CDR3 DNA: TGTGCCACCAGTTTAGGGACAGGGGAAGGGCCCCAGCATTTT. Translation gives CATSLGTGEGPQHF.

This clonotype was seen a few times. The chain couples TRBV10-3 to TRBJ1-6, with a weak D call TRBD1 (5 bases). The CDR3 is 14 amino acids. Per germline, CDR1 ENHRY and CDR2 SYGVKD. Trimming took 6 bases from V and 7 from J, leaving 13 bases between them. The CDR3 nucleotides read TGTGCCATCAGCTCCGGGACCGAGAATTCACCCCTCCACTTT. This codes for CAISSGTENSPLHF.

The chain uses TRBV7-3 and TRBJ1-6; 7 bases are shared with TRBD1. Germline CDR1 is SGHTA and CDR2 is FQGTGA. With 2 bases clipped from V and 14 bases from J, the junction kept 18 bases outside the gene matches. The CDR3 length is 17 residues. The chain's CDR3 is CASSLSVHDRAQRSLHF. The CDR3 DNA sequence: TGTGCCAGCAGCTTATCGGTCCACGACAGGGCCCAGAGGTCCCTCCACTTT. The full variable domain, its missing parts supplied by reference TRBV7-3 and TRBJ1-6, is GAGVSQTPSNKVTEKGKYVELRCDPISGHTALYWYRQSLGQGPEFLIYFQGTGAADDSGLPNDRFFAVRPEGSVSTLKIQRTERGDSAVYLCASSLSVHDRAQRSLHFGNGTRLTVT.

This clonotype was seen a handful of times. A much bigger clone sits one base away, suggesting this may be a read error. This chain links TRBV10-3 with TRBJ1-1; D ambiguous. The germline V gene encodes CDR1 ENHRY and CDR2 SYGVKD. The CDR3 covers 14 residues. CDR3 nucleotide sequence: TGTACCATCAGCGCGGGGATAGGGAACACTGAAGCTTTCTTT. Residues: CTISAGIGNTEAFF.

To note about this clonotype: A much larger clone is a single base away; this may be a read error. V is TRBV11-1 and J is TRBJ1-4; D remains unclear. Germline CDR1 SGHAT, CDR2 FQDESV (reference sequence). The CDR3 totals 19 residues. The CDR3 protein is CASSTGISPLYSTNEELFF. The CDR3 DNA is TGTGCCAGCAGCACCGGAATATCCCCGCTTTACTCAACTAATGAAGAACTGTTTTTT.

This clonotype appeared many times. This chain uses TRBV4-2 with TRBJ2-7; D perhaps matches TRBD1 (5 bases). The germline CDR1 and CDR2 sequences are LGHNA and YNFKEQ. V was clipped by 0 bases and J by 6 bases, with 18 bases between them. The CDR3 is 16 residues long. CDR3 sequence reads: CASSQDSRGVGREQYF. CDR3 coding DNA: TGTGCCAGCAGCCAAGATTCAAGGGGTGTGGGGCGCGAGCAGTACTTC.